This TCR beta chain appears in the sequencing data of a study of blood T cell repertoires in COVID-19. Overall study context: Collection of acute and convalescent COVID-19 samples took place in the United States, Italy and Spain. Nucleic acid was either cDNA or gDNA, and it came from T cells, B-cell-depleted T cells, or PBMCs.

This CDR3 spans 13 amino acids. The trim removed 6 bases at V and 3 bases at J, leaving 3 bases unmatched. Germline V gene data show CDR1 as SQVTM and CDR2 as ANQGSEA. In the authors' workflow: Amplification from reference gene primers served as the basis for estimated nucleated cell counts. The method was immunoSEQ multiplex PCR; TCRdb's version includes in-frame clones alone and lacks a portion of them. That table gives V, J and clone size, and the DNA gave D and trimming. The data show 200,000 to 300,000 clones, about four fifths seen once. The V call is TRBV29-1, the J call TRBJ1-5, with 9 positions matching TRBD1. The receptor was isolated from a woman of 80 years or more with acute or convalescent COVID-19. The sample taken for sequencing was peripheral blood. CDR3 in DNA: TGCAGCGTCGGACAGGGGAACAATCAGCCCCAGCATTTT. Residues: CSVGQGNNQPQHF.